This T cell receptor beta chain originates from a study of Ad26.COV2.S vaccination and SARS-CoV-2 variants. Profiling relied on immunoSEQ multiplex PCR, and the TCRdb table lists in-frame clones only, not all of them. The sample holds about 470,000 clones, around 91% seen once. The CDR3 spans 15 residues. The germline V gene encodes CDR1 LNHDA and CDR2 SQIVND (reference sequence). J lost 6 bases, V lost 5 bases, and 11 bases had no gene match. Treatment in this sample: about 20 received Ad26.COV2.S at low or high dose, single or two shots; five or six received placebo; per-sample allocation not given. Samples analyzed were those drawn on day 63 after the first vaccine or placebo injection.

The TCR comes from a person between 18 and 60 years old who received the Ad26.COV2.S COVID-19 vaccine or a placebo. The starting material was peripheral blood, obtained in a trial of Ad26.COV2.S vaccine versus placebo. The chain recombines TRBV19 with TRBJ1-2; TRBD1 matches at 8 bases. The CDR3 nucleotides are TGTGCCAGTAGTGTGGACAGGGCCATGGGAGATGGCTACACCTTC. It encodes CASSVDRAMGDGYTF.